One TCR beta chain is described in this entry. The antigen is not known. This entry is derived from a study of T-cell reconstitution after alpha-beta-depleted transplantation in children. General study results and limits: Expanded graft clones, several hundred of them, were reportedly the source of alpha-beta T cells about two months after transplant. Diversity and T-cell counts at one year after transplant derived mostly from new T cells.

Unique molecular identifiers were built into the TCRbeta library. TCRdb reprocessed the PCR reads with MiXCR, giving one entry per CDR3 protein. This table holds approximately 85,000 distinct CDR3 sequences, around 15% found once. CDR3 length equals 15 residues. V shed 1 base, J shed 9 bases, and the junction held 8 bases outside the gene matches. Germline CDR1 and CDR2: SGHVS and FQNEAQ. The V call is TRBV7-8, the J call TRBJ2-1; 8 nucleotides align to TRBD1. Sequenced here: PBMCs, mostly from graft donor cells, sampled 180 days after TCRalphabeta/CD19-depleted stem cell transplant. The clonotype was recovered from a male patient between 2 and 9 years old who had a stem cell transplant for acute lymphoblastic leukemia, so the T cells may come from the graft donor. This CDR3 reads CASSLGETGAFEQFF. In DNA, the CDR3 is TGTGCCAGCAGCTTAGGAGAGACAGGGGCATTTGAGCAGTTCTTC.